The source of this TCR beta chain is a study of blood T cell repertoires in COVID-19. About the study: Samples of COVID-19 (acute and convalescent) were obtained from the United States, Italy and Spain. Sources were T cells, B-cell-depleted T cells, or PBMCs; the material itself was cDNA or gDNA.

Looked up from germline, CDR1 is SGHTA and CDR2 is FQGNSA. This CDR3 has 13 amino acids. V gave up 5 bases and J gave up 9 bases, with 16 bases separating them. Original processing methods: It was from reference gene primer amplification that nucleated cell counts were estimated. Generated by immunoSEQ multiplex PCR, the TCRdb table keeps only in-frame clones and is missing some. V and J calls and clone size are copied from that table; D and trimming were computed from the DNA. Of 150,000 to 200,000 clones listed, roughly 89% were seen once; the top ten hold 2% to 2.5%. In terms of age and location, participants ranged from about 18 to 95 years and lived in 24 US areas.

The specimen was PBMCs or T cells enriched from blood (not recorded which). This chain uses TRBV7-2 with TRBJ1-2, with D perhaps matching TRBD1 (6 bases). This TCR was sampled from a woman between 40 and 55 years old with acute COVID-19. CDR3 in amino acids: CASSNTGQGSYTF. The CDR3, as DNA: TGTGCCAGCAGCAATACAGGGCAAGGGAGCTACACCTTC.